These T cell receptor beta chains were read from a single sample in a study of vaccination effects on CD4 cells after COVID-19. Only in-frame clones appear in the TCRdb table, and some are missing; sequencing was by immunoSEQ multiplex PCR. The sample has about 41,000 clones, under 75% seen once. These receptors have no identified antigens. The sequences come from CD4+ T cells from PBMCs cultured with HCoV-OC43 spike peptides, collected before COVID-19 vaccination. These receptors were collected from a human donor who received a COVID-19 vaccine. Both conserved end residues are part of each CDR3. D genes are given only for firm matches. Size is omitted from some rows. Given values are once, few, many or a class for expanded clones.

clone_size j_call v_call d_call cdr3_nt cdr3_aa
. TRBJ2-1 TRBV24-1 . TGTGCCACCAGTGATTTAGATCGGGGAAGGCAGGGGCAGTTCTTC CATSDLDRGRQGQFF
. TRBJ1-1 TRBV11-2 . TGTGCCAGCAGCTTAGTTGGGAACACTGAAGCTTTCTTT CASSLVGNTEAFF
. TRBJ2-7 TRBV6-2/TRBV6-3 . TGTGCCAGCAGTCAACAATACGAGCAGTACTTC CASSQQYEQYF
. TRBJ1-2 TRBV4-3 . TGCGCCAGCAGCCAAGATCGGTCCAGGGCCCTCGTGCATGGCTACACCTTC CASSQDRSRALVHGYTF
once TRBJ2-7 TRBV6-5 . TGTGCCAGCAGTTACTCTCGCGAGCAGTACTTC CASSYSREQYF
. TRBJ2-3 TRBV5-1 . TGCGCCAGCAGCTGGCAGCGGGGCACAGATACGCAGTATTTT CASSWQRGTDTQYF
few TRBJ1-2 TRBV3-1/TRBV3-2 . TGTGCCAGCAGCCAAGTGAAGGGAGGCTATGGCTACACCTTC CASSQVKGGYGYTF
. TRBJ1-2 TRBV9 TRBD1 TGTGCCAGCAGCGCACTGGGACAGTCTAACTATGGCTACACCTTC CASSALGQSNYGYTF
. TRBJ1-6 TRBV6-5 . TGTGCCAGCAGAGGCTCCTATAATTCACCCCTCCACTTT CASRGSYNSPLHF
once TRBJ2-7 TRBV28 TRBD1 TGTGCCAGCAGCTCGGTCCGGGACAGGGGAACCTACGAGCAGTACTTC CASSSVRDRGTYEQYF
. TRBJ2-7 TRBV7-9 TRBD1 TGTGCCAGCAGCTCGCCGACAGGGAAGGAGCAGTACTTC CASSSPTGKEQYF
few TRBJ1-3 TRBV6-2/TRBV6-3 TRBD1 TGTGCCAGCAGTTACTCGTGGACAGGCTTCTCTGGAAACACCATATATTTT CASSYSWTGFSGNTIYF
once TRBJ1-1 TRBV5-1 TRBD1 TGCGCCAGCAGCCCCGAGGGACAGGAAGCTTTCTTT CASSPEGQEAFF
. TRBJ1-6 TRBV6-5 . TGTGCCAGCAGTTACTCATCAGATTCACCCCTCCACTTT CASSYSSDSPLHF
few TRBJ1-2 TRBV9 . TGTGCCAGCAGCGTAGAGACGGGCTATGGCTACACCTTC CASSVETGYGYTF
once TRBJ2-2 TRBV18 . TGTGCCAGCTCACCACCGAGGGAATACACCGGGGAGCTGTTTTTT CASSPPREYTGELFF
. TRBJ1-3 TRBV7-2 . TGTGCCAGCAGCTTAGTGTCATCCGCAGGTTCGGGAAACACCATATATTTT CASSLVSSAGSGNTIYF
once TRBJ2-7 TRBV29-1 TRBD1 TGCAGCGTCGTAACAGGGGGCTTCTACGAGCAGTACTTC CSVVTGGFYEQYF
. TRBJ1-2 TRBV5-5 TRBD1 TGTGCCAGCAGCTTGGCGGCAGGGGGCAACTATGGCTACACCTTC CASSLAAGGNYGYTF
. TRBJ2-3 TRBV11-2 . TGTGCCAGCAGCCCCGGCGGGGGACAGACAGATACGCAGTATTTT CASSPGGGQTDTQYF
. TRBJ1-2 TRBV2 . TGTGCCAGCGGCACATTGGCTAACTATGGCTACACCTTC CASGTLANYGYTF
. TRBJ1-1 TRBV6-1 . TGTGCCAGCAGTGAACCAGGAAGGATGAACACTGAAGCTTTCTTT CASSEPGRMNTEAFF
. TRBJ1-1 TRBV13 . TGTGCCAGCAGCTTGAGGCTGAACACTGAAGCTTTCTTT CASSLRLNTEAFF
. TRBJ1-1 TRBV29-1 . TGCAGCATCCACAGGCGCACTGAAGCTTTCTTT CSIHRRTEAFF
. TRBJ1-5 TRBV20-1 TRBD1 TGCAGTGCTAGTTCGGGACAGGTATCACAGCCCCAGCATTTT CSASSGQVSQPQHF